What follows are 18 T cell receptor beta chains derived from one specimen sequenced in a study of cytomegalovirus exposure and HLA in healthy donors. The study ran its PCR with 60 Vbeta and 13 Jbeta primers. Using immunoSEQ multiplex PCR, the repertoire was profiled, and TCRdb retains in-frame clones only, with some absent. The sample contains over 150,000 clones, under 80% of which appear only once. Specimen: PBMCs. These receptors came from a woman in her fifties or sixties in good health and CMV-seropositive.

V is TRBV5-4 and J is TRBJ1-2; TRBD1 might be the D (5 bases). Germline V CDR1 and CDR2: SGHNT, YYREEE (reference sequence). The ends were cut back, 1 base at V and 2 bases at J, with 12 bases in the middle. This CDR3 region has 15 residues. Here the CDR3 DNA reads TGTGCCAGCAGCTTGCCCCAGGGTCACAACTATGGCTACACCTTC. Residues: CASSLPQGHNYGYTF.

J is TRBJ2-1 and V is TRBV19; 7 positions match TRBD1. The CDR3 is 15 amino acids. J was trimmed by 6 bases and V by 1 base; bases with no gene match: 6. Germline V gene data show CDR1 as LNHDA and CDR2 as SQIVND (reference sequence). The CDR3 bases are TGTGCCAGTAGTATAGGAGACAGGGACCCCAATGAGCAGTTCTTC. It is translated as CASSIGDRDPNEQFF.

The chain links TRBV5-1 to TRBJ1-2, with unresolved D. The V end lost 3 bases, the J end lost 0 bases, and 9 bases lay between the germline ends. CDR1 and CDR2 (germline): SGHRS, YFSETQ. This CDR3 has 14 residues. The CDR3 DNA reads TGCGCCAGCAGCTCAAGGGAGGCTAACTATGGCTACACCTTC. Amino acid sequence: CASSSREANYGYTF.

This clone was detected only a few times. The rearrangement links TRBV5-1 to TRBJ1-1, with D possibly matching TRBD1 (5 bases). The CDR3 is 15 amino acids. Trimming cost V 0 bases and J 2 bases, with 11 bases left between them. Germline V gene sequence: CDR1 SGHRS, CDR2 YFSETQ. In DNA form, the CDR3 reads TGCGCCAGCAGCTTGGACCCAGGGCTAAACACTGAAGCTTTCTTT. Its protein product is CASSLDPGLNTEAFF.

V and J are TRBV6-1 and TRBJ1-1; 9 bases map to TRBD1. Trimming took 0 bases from V and 5 from J; bases not matched to a gene: 7. The length of the CDR3 is 16 residues. The germline CDR1 and CDR2 sequences are MNHNS and SASEGT. The DNA of the CDR3 is TGTGCCAGCAGTGAAGCGCTCGGACAGGGGTTAACTGAAGCTTTCTTT. Amino acid sequence: CASSEALGQGLTEAFF.

This chain joins TRBV19 and TRBJ2-7; TRBD2 aligns across 8 bases. CDR1 LNHDA and CDR2 SQIVND come from the germline V gene (reference sequence). Losses at the gene ends were 7 bases for V and 3 bases for J; bases not matched to a gene: 8. This CDR3 spans 14 amino acids. The CDR3 sequence is CASTASGGFYEQYF. The CDR3, as DNA: TGTGCCAGTACGGCGAGCGGGGGTTTCTACGAGCAGTACTTC.

This sequence joins TRBV4-1 and TRBJ2-1; perhaps TRBD1 as D (5 bases). The CDR3 covers 16 residues. In germline, CDR1 is MGHRA, CDR2 YSYEKL. Trimming removed 7 bases from V and 1 base from J, with 17 bases in between. CDR3 nucleotide sequence: TGCGCCAGCAATAAGGGCATGGGGCTATCCTACAATGAGCAGTTCTTC. It yields the protein CASNKGMGLSYNEQFF.

The J gene is TRBJ1-1, the V gene TRBV9, with 10 positions matching TRBD1. The germline gives CDR1 SGDLS, CDR2 YYNGEE. The CDR3 loop spans 15 amino acids. V trimming: 3 bases; J trimming: 4 bases; junction bases outside the gene matches: 6. This CDR3 is CASSGRDRGITEAFF. The CDR3 region has the DNA TGTGCCAGCAGCGGCCGGGACAGGGGAATCACTGAAGCTTTCTTT. The full variable domain, with the rest looked up from reference TRBV9 and TRBJ1-1, is DSGVTQTPKHLITATGQRVTLRCSPRSGDLSVYWYQQSLDQGLQFLIQYYNGEERAKGNILERFSAQQFPDLHSELNLSSLELGDSALYFCASSGRDRGITEAFFGQGTRLTVV.

The rearrangement uses TRBV4-1 and TRBJ1-2, with 9 nucleotides matching TRBD1. The CDR3 loop spans 14 amino acids. Per the germline V gene, CDR1 is MGHRA and CDR2 is YSYEKL. V lost 5 bases, J lost 5 bases, and 6 bases stayed unmatched. CDR3: CASSSLTGGYGYTF. CDR3 DNA: TGCGCCAGCAGCTCTCTGACAGGGGGTTATGGCTACACCTTC.

The chain is built from TRBV6-1 and TRBJ1-6; the D gene is possibly TRBD1 (6 bases). CDR1 and CDR2 from the germline V gene are MNHNS and SASEGT. CDR3 length equals 15 residues. V was cut by 8 bases and J by 7 bases, with 18 bases left in between. The CDR3 is CASLTHRVSNSPLHF. The CDR3, as DNA: TGTGCCAGCCTCACCCACAGGGTCAGCAATTCACCCCTCCACTTT.

V and J are TRBV6-1 and TRBJ1-5; TRBD1 agrees at 9 bases. This CDR3 spans 14 amino acids. The V gene's germline CDR1 is MNHNS and CDR2 SASEGT. V shed 3 bases and J 6 bases; nucleotides not matched to a gene: 3. The chain's CDR3 is CASSETGGVQPQHF. DNA for the CDR3: TGTGCCAGCAGTGAGACAGGGGGGGTTCAGCCCCAGCATTTT.

The rearrangement joins TRBV6-1 to TRBJ2-5; D is possibly TRBD2 (7 bases). Germline assignment: CDR1 MNHNS and CDR2 SASEGT. V was cut by 2 bases and J by 5 bases, with 18 bases left in between. This CDR3 region has 16 residues. The CDR3 region has the DNA TGTGCCAGCAGTGAAACCGGGGGGCCCATCCAGGAGACCCAGTACTTC. It yields the protein CASSETGGPIQETQYF.

The rearrangement links TRBV7-8 to TRBJ1-3; no firm D call. Trimming cost V 0 bases and J 3 bases, with 6 bases left between them. The CDR3 is 14 amino acids. Germline V lookup: CDR1 SGHVS, CDR2 FQNEAQ. The DNA of the CDR3 is TGTGCCAGCAGCTTAGCCGTCCGTGGAAACACCATATATTTT. It encodes CASSLAVRGNTIYF.

Only one count was recorded for this clone. The chain has TRBV6-4 and TRBJ1-1; a weak D match, TRBD1 (5 bases). Trimming removed 5 bases from V and 1 base from J, with 8 bases in between. Germline CDR1 MRHNA, CDR2 SNTAGT. The CDR3 covers 13 residues. The CDR3 spells CASSHQGNTEAFF. The CDR3 nucleotides read TGTGCCAGCAGTCATCAGGGGAACACTGAAGCTTTCTTT.

This chain links TRBV5-1 with TRBJ1-2; 7 bases are a match to TRBD1. The CDR3 contains 14 residues. Germline CDR1 reads SGHRS; CDR2 reads YFSETQ. J gave up 4 bases and V 5 bases, and 8 bases lay outside the gene matches. CDR3 in amino acids: CASSSEGARYGYTF. For the CDR3, the DNA is TGCGCCAGCAGTAGCGAGGGGGCCCGCTATGGCTACACCTTC.

This clone was seen only a few times. The V and J genes are TRBV7-3 and TRBJ2-2; 10 bases agree with TRBD1. The CDR3 sequence is 14 residues long. After removal of 6 bases from V and 4 bases from J, the junction contained 2 bases not matched to a gene. Germline CDR1 and CDR2: SGHTA and FQGTGA. In DNA, the CDR3 is TGTGCCAGCAGTGGACAGGGGGGCACCGGGGAGCTGTTTTTT. It codes for CASSGQGGTGELFF. The full variable domain, its missing parts supplied by reference TRBV7-3 and TRBJ2-2, is GAGVSQTPSNKVTEKGKYVELRCDPISGHTALYWYRQSLGQGPEFLIYFQGTGAADDSGLPNDRFFAVRPEGSVSTLKIQRTERGDSAVYLCASSGQGGTGELFFGEGSRLTVL.

This chain links TRBV5-1 with TRBJ2-5; tentatively, D is TRBD1 (7 bases). The DNA end lines up better with TRBJ2-7; the J call may be wrong. This CDR3 spans 15 amino acids. Germline V gene data show CDR1 as SGHRS and CDR2 as YFSETQ. The CDR3 nucleotides are TGCGCCAGCAGCTTGGGCGGGACAGCCACCTACGAGCAGTACTTC. It encodes CASSLGGTATYEQYF.

The rearrangement links TRBV30 to TRBJ2-5; maybe TRBD2 (6 bases). Per the germline V gene, CDR1 is GTSNPN and CDR2 is SVGIG (reference sequence). The ends were cut back, 7 bases at V and 1 base at J, with 13 bases in the middle. The CDR3 runs 13 residues. This CDR3 reads CASTGVLQETQYF. As DNA, the CDR3 is TGTGCCTCTACGGGGGTACTCCAAGAGACCCAGTACTTC.